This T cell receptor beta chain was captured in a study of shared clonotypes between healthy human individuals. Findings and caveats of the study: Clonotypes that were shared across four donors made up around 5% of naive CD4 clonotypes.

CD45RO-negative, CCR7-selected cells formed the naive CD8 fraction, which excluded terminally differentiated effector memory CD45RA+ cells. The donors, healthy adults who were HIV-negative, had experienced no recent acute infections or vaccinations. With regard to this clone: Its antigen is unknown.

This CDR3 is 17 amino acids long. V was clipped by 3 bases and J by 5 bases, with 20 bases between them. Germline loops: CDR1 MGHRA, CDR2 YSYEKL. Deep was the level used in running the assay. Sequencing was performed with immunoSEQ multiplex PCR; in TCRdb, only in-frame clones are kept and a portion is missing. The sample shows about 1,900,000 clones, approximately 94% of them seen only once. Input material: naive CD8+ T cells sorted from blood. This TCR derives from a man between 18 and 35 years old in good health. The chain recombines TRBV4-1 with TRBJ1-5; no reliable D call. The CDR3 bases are TGCGCCAGCAGCCAGAGCCCGGGGAGCGACCGGGATCAGCCCCAGCATTTT. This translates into CASSQSPGSDRDQPQHF.